This is a list of T cell receptor beta chains from one sample in a study of blood T cell repertoires in COVID-19. The repertoire was sequenced with immunoSEQ multiplex PCR; TCRdb's copy has only in-frame clones and lacks some. The sample carries around 170,000 clones, less than 90% recorded once. Sequencing input: peripheral blood. These receptors were taken from a woman in her thirties or forties with acute or convalescent COVID-19. CDR3s include the opening cysteine and the closing phenylalanine or tryptophan. The order of the fields is clone size, J gene, V gene, D gene, CDR3 protein, CDR3 DNA. D genes are given only for firm matches. Expanded clones are given a class, and other clones once, few, many or no size at all.

.,TRBJ1-1,TRBV30,.,CAWRTGSAQAFF,TGTGCCTGGAGAACAGGTTCGGCACAGGCTTTCTTT
.,TRBJ1-4,TRBV25-1,.,CASLGRRGKLFF,TGTGCCAGCCTCGGTAGGAGGGGAAAACTGTTTTTT
.,TRBJ1-1,TRBV5-1,TRBD1,CASSQGDSRFEAFF,TGCGCCAGCAGCCAAGGGGACAGCAGATTTGAAGCTTTCTTT
.,TRBJ2-7,TRBV28,.,CASRGDKPYEQYF,TGTGCCAGCAGAGGGGACAAACCCTACGAGCAGTACTTC
once,TRBJ2-7,TRBV3-1/TRBV3-2,.,CASSPQSQGRKYF,TGTGCCAGCAGCCCCCAATCCCAGGGTAGGAAATACTTC
.,TRBJ1-6,TRBV18,.,CASSTRSYNSPLHF,TGTGCCAGCTCGACAAGGTCCTATAATTCACCCCTCCACTTT
.,TRBJ2-3,TRBV24-1,.,CATSDFAGLLTDTQYF,TGTGCCACCAGTGATTTTGCAGGCTTACTCACAGATACGCAGTATTTT
.,TRBJ1-6,TRBV28,TRBD1,CASSSGQGPSPLHF,TGTGCCAGCAGTTCCGGACAGGGACCATCACCCCTCCACTTT
.,TRBJ2-1,TRBV19,.,CASSIDPARDYNEQFF,TGTGCCAGTAGTATAGACCCGGCGCGGGATTACAATGAGCAGTTCTTC
.,TRBJ2-2,TRBV12-3/TRBV12-4,.,CASSLMGPGELFF,TGTGCCAGCAGTTTGATGGGGCCCGGGGAGCTGTTTTTT
.,TRBJ2-7,TRBV2,.,CASTQEVNYEQYF,TGTGCCAGCACTCAGGAAGTCAACTACGAGCAGTACTTC
.,TRBJ1-4,TRBV9,.,CASSVESGDGEKLFF,TGTGCCAGCAGCGTAGAATCGGGGGATGGGGAAAAACTGTTTTTT
.,TRBJ1-1,TRBV5-1,.,CASSLVGGETEAFF,TGCGCCAGCAGCTTGGTTGGGGGCGAGACTGAAGCTTTCTTT
.,TRBJ2-3,TRBV21-1,.,CASSKFLHSGSADTQYF,TGTGCCAGCAGCAAATTCCTTCATAGCGGGAGCGCAGATACGCAGTATTTT
.,TRBJ1-6,TRBV5-1,.,CASSPSRGSPLHF,TGCGCCAGCAGCCCCTCCAGGGGTTCACCCCTCCACTTT
once,TRBJ2-7,TRBV5-1,TRBD2,CASSIAGAGYEQYF,TGCGCCAGCAGCATAGCGGGAGCGGGTTACGAGCAGTACTTC
.,TRBJ2-1,TRBV5-1,.,CASSFGGLKRDSSQKTYNEQFF,TGCGCCAGCAGCTTTGGGGGCCTCAAGCGGGATTCTTCCCAAAAAACCTACAATGAGCAGTTCTTC
.,TRBJ2-7,TRBV7-6,.,CASSPYATAGSYEQYF,TGTGCCAGCAGCCCATACGCTACGGCAGGGTCCTACGAGCAGTACTTC
.,TRBJ1-2,TRBV3-1/TRBV3-2,.,CASSQGADSQNYGYTF,TGTGCCAGCAGCCAAGGGGCGGACAGTCAGAACTATGGCTACACCTTC